This T cell receptor beta chain was recorded in a study of tumor-infiltrating lymphocytes in oesophageal squamous cell carcinoma. The CDR3 is made up of 16 amino acids. Germline CDR1 reads SGHTA; CDR2 reads FQGTGA. V was pared by 4 bases and J by 0 bases, with 6 bases of the junction left unmatched. TCRdb redid the calling of the PCR reads with MiXCR, one entry per CDR3 protein. The sample lists 24,000 or so distinct CDR3 sequences, about 40% occurring once. By frequency in the sample, this clonotype is medium-sized. This receptor was obtained from a male donor with esophageal squamous cell carcinoma. This sequence joins TRBV7-3 and TRBJ2-1; 7 bases align to TRBD1. The sequenced material came from esophageal tumor tissue. CDR3 sequence: CASSSTGLSSYNEQFF. The CDR3 nucleotides are TGTGCCAGCAGCTCGACAGGGTTAAGCTCCTACAATGAGCAGTTCTTC.